The entry below describes one T cell receptor (beta chain). This specimen comes from a study of blood T cells in healthy people across ages. Sample-barcoded 5' priming and a J-beta primer mix drove a second PCR of about 6 to 12 cycles. TCRdb re-analysed the 5' RACE reads in MiXCR, keeping a single row per CDR3 protein. The sample consists of more than 650,000 distinct CDR3 sequences, about 24% of them appearing once. The V end was cut by 0 bases, the J end by 2 bases, with 15 bases between. The germline gives CDR1 LGHNA, CDR2 YNFKEQ. This CDR3 contains 17 residues. The sample was blood. The receptor comes from a man between 65 and 85 years old in good health. The rearrangement joins TRBV4-2 to TRBJ2-3; D is perhaps TRBD2 (7 bases). CDR3 in amino acids: CASSQERTGGLTDTQYF. The CDR3 nucleotides are TGTGCCAGCAGCCAAGAGCGCACGGGGGGCCTCACAGATACGCAGTATTTT.